This T cell receptor (beta chain) was retrieved from a study of blood T cell repertoires in COVID-19 (dated by TCRdb to about 2020). For the wider study: The collaborator samples originated in the United States, Italy and Spain and spanned the acute and convalescent phases of COVID-19. The material from the prospective study consisted of cDNA or gDNA derived from T cells, B-cell-depleted T cells, or PBMCs. Subjects who had been exposed to COVID-19, were actively infected with it, or had recovered from it provided the deeply sampled blood TCRbeta repertoires that made up the dataset. The repertoires were released in a freely available public database meant as a resource for research on the immune response to SARS-CoV-2. Samples came from the ongoing ImmuneRACE study (first 160 participants) plus 1,254 subjects from 6 global collaborators. The sample metadata nearly always contained a de-identified subject ID, COVID-19 status, age in years and sex. HLA class I and class II types, where available, came from metadata supplied by the sample provider rather than from assay-based typing. Study-wide findings and limitations: The amount of clinical and demographic metadata varied by source and participant and was provided uncurated.

The CDR1 and CDR2 encoded by the germline V gene are SGHNT and YENEEA. The CDR3 runs 17 amino acids, cysteine and phenylalanine included. CDR3 DNA is the only sequence kept; it has 51 bases, read in frame from the first base. The junction shows trimming of 3 bases on V and 3 bases on J, and the gene matches do not reach 7 bases of it. Collaborating institutions collected whole blood in K2EDTA tubes following their own protocols. Collaborator samples were shipped for TCRbeta analysis as frozen whole blood, isolated PBMCs, or DNA extracted from either sample type. TCRbeta CDR3 regions were amplified from genomic DNA using the immunoSEQ Assay, a bias-controlled multiplex PCR. On the study's bioinformatics: Nucleated cell counts per sample were estimated from amplification of reference gene primers within the assay. To quantify the absolute abundance of each unique TCRbeta CDR3 rearrangement, sequence reads were collapsed and filtered. For each sample, productive Simpson clonality was calculated by taking the square root of Simpson's diversity index across productive rearrangements. Drawn from immuneACCESS, this table holds only the in-frame rearrangements with V and J called that TCRdb kept. Clones are partly lost; checked studies trace under half to an unresolved V gene and leave the rest unexplained. That table is the source of V, J and clone size, and D and trimming were worked out from the DNA. A total of under 85,000 clones appear in this sample, about nine tenths of them only once. Together, the top ten hold approximately 17% of the sample.

On this clone itself: Its antigen is not yet known. Base quality data are lacking; no much larger clone is found one base away.

The V and J genes are TRBV11-3 and TRBJ2-5; TRBD2 agrees with 13 junctional bases. Material for sequencing was peripheral blood. The sequence was collected from an elderly man in a cohort sampled during active COVID-19. The CDR3 reads as follows: CASSLGTSGANEETQYF. The nucleotides read TGTGCCAGCAGCTTGGGGACTAGCGGGGCCAATGAAGAGACCCAGTACTTC.